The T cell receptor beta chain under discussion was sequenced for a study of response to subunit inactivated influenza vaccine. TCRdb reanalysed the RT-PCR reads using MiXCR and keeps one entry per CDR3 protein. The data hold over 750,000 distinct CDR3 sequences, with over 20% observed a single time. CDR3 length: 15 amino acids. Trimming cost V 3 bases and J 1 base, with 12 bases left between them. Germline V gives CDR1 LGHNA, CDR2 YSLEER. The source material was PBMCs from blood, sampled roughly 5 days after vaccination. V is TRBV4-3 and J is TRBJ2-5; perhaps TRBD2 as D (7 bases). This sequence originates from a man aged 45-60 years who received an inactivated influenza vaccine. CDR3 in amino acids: CASSQRGGAQETQYF. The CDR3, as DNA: TGCGCCAGCAGCCAGCGAGGGGGGGCCCAAGAGACCCAGTACTTC.